These T cell receptor beta chains were read from a single sample in a study of blood T cell repertoires in COVID-19. Measured with immunoSEQ multiplex PCR; TCRdb has only the in-frame clones, and not every one. The sample has fewer than 350,000 clones, approximately 89% seen once. The sequenced sample consisted of PBMCs or T cells enriched from blood (not recorded which). The receptor set was obtained from a man aged 40-50 years who had been exposed to COVID-19. Each CDR3 is given without its conserved first and last residue. The D gene is left open where the match is weak.

d_gene	j_gene	v_gene	CDR3aa
.	TRBJ2-5	TRBV19	ASSIDRAETQY
.	TRBJ1-1	TRBV6-5	ASSYSGAPNTEAF
.	TRBJ1-1	TRBV27	ASSLLGGRTEAF
.	TRBJ1-6	TRBV7-2	ASSLFSSPLH
.	TRBJ1-1	TRBV5-1	ASSLDREGETEAF
TRBD2	TRBJ2-1	TRBV7-4	ASTDSGWANEQF
.	TRBJ2-7	TRBV4-2	ASSQDFSVALREQY
.	TRBJ1-4	TRBV29-1	SVQGIYNEKLF
.	TRBJ2-3	TRBV24-1	ATSDHRDDTQY
.	TRBJ2-5	TRBV11-1	ASSAYPSGEETQY
TRBD1	TRBJ2-7	TRBV6-5	ASRPGQGAAYEQY
.	TRBJ2-7	TRBV19	ASSEGGYEQY
.	TRBJ2-4	TRBV18	ASSPEGNIQY
TRBD2	TRBJ2-1	TRBV18	ASSYTREGQNRNEQF
.	TRBJ2-4	TRBV5-6	ASISSEGGVRENIQY
TRBD2	TRBJ2-7	TRBV14	ASSPSGGSYEQY
TRBD1	TRBJ2-1	TRBV29-1	SVRTGGLNEQF
TRBD2	TRBJ2-1	TRBV9	ASSPSGGPYNEQF